This T cell receptor (beta chain) originates from a study of blood T cell repertoires in COVID-19. Study in general: Samples taken during acute and convalescent COVID-19 were collected in the United States, Italy and Spain. T cells, B-cell-depleted T cells, or PBMCs supplied cDNA or gDNA.

Seattle researchers signed up patients amid active infection and tracked them longitudinally. CDR1 is MDHEN, CDR2 SYDVKM, per germline. Trimming shortened V by 8 bases and J by 0 bases, and 10 bases separated the two germline ends. The CDR3 is made up of 13 amino acids. Per the original data handling: Amplified reference gene primers provided the basis for estimating nucleated cell counts. Method: immunoSEQ multiplex PCR; TCRdb's copy keeps in-frame clones and lacks some. Clonal size and the V and J genes are those of that table, whereas D and trimming came from the DNA. The repertoire holds fewer than 650,000 clones, with about 89% as singletons.

What was sequenced was peripheral blood. The rearrangement links TRBV28 to TRBJ1-1, with a tentative D call TRBD1 (5 bases). This TCR derives from a woman between 45 and 60 years old with COVID-19, enrolled during active disease. CDR3 coding DNA: TGTGCCAGCCGGGGACTATTGAACACTGAAGCTTTCTTT. Translation gives CASRGLLNTEAFF.